A single sample gave rise to the 3 T cell receptor beta chains below, sequenced in a study of cytomegalovirus exposure and HLA in healthy donors. PCR employed 60 Vbeta and 13 Jbeta primers. Data came from immunoSEQ multiplex PCR; TCRdb stores just in-frame clones and leaves some out. The sample lists about 150,000 clones, 70% to 80% seen once, with about 4% in the top ten. Sequences were obtained from PBMCs. These TCRs come from a human donor in good health.

The CDR3 DNA is TGTGCCAGCCGACACTCGAACACCGGGGAGCTGTTTTTT. Residues: CASRHSNTGELFF. J is TRBJ2-2 and V is TRBV7-6; unclear D gene. V lost 8 bases and J lost 0, with 7 bases in between. The germline V gene has CDR1 SGHVS and CDR2 FNYEAQ. This CDR3 has 13 amino acids. The full variable domain, completed using reference TRBV7-6 and TRBJ2-2, is GAGVSQSPRYKVTKRGQDVALRCDPISGHVSLYWYRQALGQGPEFLTYFNYEAQQDKSGLPNDRFSAERPEGSISTLTIQRTEQRDSAMYRCASRHSNTGELFFGEGSRLTVL.

The gene calls are TRBV6-7 and TRBJ2-7; TRBD2 is a possible D gene (6 bases). TRBV6-7 is classed as an ORF, of uncertain function. The CDR3 length is 14 residues. The ends were cut back, 11 bases at V and 3 bases at J, with 20 bases in the middle. The DNA of the CDR3 is TGTGCCGTACCGTATGGGGGGAGGAGCTACGAGCAGTACTTC. It translates to CAVPYGGRSYEQYF.

This clone has just one count. This chain joins TRBV5-1 and TRBJ2-2, with unresolved D. CDR1 is SGHRS, CDR2 YFSETQ, per germline. Between the trimmed V and J ends, which lost 2 bases and 0 bases, there was a span of 5 bases. The CDR3 loop spans 14 amino acids. DNA of the CDR3: TGCGCCAGCAGCTTTACACCGAACACCGGGGAGCTGTTTTTT. Encoded protein: CASSFTPNTGELFF.